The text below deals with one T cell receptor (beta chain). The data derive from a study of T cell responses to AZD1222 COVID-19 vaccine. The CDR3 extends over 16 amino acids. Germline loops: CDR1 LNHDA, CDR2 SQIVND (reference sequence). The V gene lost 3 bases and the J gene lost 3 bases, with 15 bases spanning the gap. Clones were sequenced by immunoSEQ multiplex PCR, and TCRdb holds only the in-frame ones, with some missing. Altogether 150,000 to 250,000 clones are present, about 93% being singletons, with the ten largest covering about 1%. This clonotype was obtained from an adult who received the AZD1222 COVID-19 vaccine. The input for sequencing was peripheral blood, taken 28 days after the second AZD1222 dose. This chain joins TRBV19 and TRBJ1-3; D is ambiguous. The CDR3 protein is CASSMPRVPSGNTIYF. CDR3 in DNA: TGTGCCAGTAGTATGCCCCGGGTCCCGAGTGGAAACACCATATATTTT.